The present TCR beta chain was sequenced within a study of cytomegalovirus exposure and HLA in healthy donors. Study results and caveats: Most likely, a cluster of highly shared sequence variants arose as a sequencing artifact. Rarity characterized most TCR sequences, yet some public TCRs appeared in many donors.

CDR1 and CDR2 from the germline V gene are MDHEN and SYDVKM. V lost 0 bases and J 4 bases, leaving 9 bases between the germline ends. This CDR3 spans 15 amino acids. Both 60 Vbeta primers and 13 Jbeta primers went into the PCR. Measured with immunoSEQ multiplex PCR; TCRdb has only the in-frame clones, and not every one. The sample has 150,000 to 160,000 clones, about 88% seen once; the top ten hold less than 2.5%. To note about this clone: Its matching antigen is unknown.

V and J are TRBV28 and TRBJ1-4, with a possible D match to TRBD1 (5 bases). The sample taken for sequencing was PBMCs. The receptor was derived from a woman younger than 30 in good health and CMV-seronegative. The CDR3 DNA is TGTGCCAGCAGTTTATGGACAGCCCTTAATGAAAAACTGTTTTTT. Translated, it gives CASSLWTALNEKLFF. The full variable domain, rest sourced from reference TRBV28 and TRBJ1-4, is DVKVTQSSRYLVKRTGEKVFLECVQDMDHENMFWYRQDPGLGLRLIYFSYDVKMKEKGDIPEGYSVSREKKERFSLILESASTNQTSMYLCASSLWTALNEKLFFGSGTQLSVL.